The 19 T cell receptor beta chains given below trace back to one sample, sequenced in a study of OX40 agonist ivuxolimab in advanced cancers. Sequencing was performed with immunoSEQ multiplex PCR; in TCRdb, only in-frame clones are kept and a portion is missing. This sample has tens of thousands of clones, with roughly nine tenths found just once. The sequencing here drew on CD4+ or CD8+ T cells sorted from blood, taken in a trial of the OX40 agonist ivuxolimab. Receptor source: an adult with an advanced solid tumor such as melanoma, head and neck, liver or kidney cancer.

The chain employs TRBV5-1 and TRBJ2-3; 7 nucleotides line up with TRBD2. After removal of 1 base from V and 2 bases from J, the junction contained 10 bases not matched to a gene. Germline V gives CDR1 SGHRS, CDR2 YFSETQ. This CDR3 spans 17 amino acids. The CDR3 DNA is TGCGCCAGCAGCTTGTTCAGTGGGGGGACTACCACAGATACGCAGTATTTT. Its translation is CASSLFSGGTTTDTQYF.

V and J are TRBV10-3 and TRBJ2-1, with D hard to call. The V end lost 3 bases, the J end lost 5 bases, and 14 bases lay between the germline ends. The germline V gene encodes CDR1 ENHRY and CDR2 SYGVKD. The CDR3 totals 15 residues. This chain's CDR3 is CAISDAGKTDNEQFF. Here the CDR3 DNA reads TGTGCCATCAGTGACGCAGGAAAAACGGACAATGAGCAGTTCTTC.

V and J are TRBV6-5 and TRBJ1-1; a weak D match, TRBD1 (5 bases). The CDR3 is 13 amino acids. The ends were cut back, 7 bases at V and 4 bases at J, with 13 bases in the middle. From germline, CDR1 is MNHEY and CDR2 SVGAGI. The CDR3: CASTPYGGTEAFF. The CDR3 DNA follows: TGTGCCAGCACGCCCTATGGGGGCACTGAAGCTTTCTTT.

The gene calls are TRBV12-1 and TRBJ1-1. TRBV12-1 has pseudogene status. CDR3 length: 16 residues. CDR3 nucleotides: TGTGCCAGCAGCGTTGGATCGCCCCTTATGAACACTGAAGCTTTCTTT. The encoded protein is CASSVGSPLMNTEAFF.

The CDR3 loop is CASSRQGSSGYTF. The CDR3 bases are TGTGCCAGCAGTCGACAGGGTTCCAGTGGCTACACCTTC. This rearrangement joins TRBV6-5 to TRBJ1-2, with 7 bases identical to TRBD1. The CDR3 sequence is 13 residues long. Germline V CDR1 and CDR2: MNHEY, SVGAGI. Trimming at V came to 5 bases and at J to 7 bases, leaving 7 bases not matched to a gene.

This clone occurred a few times. The chain links TRBV10-1 to TRBJ2-7; possibly TRBD1 for D (6 bases). Germline V gene sequence: CDR1 WNHNN, CDR2 SYGVQD (reference sequence). Trimming took 6 bases from V and 4 from J, leaving 13 bases between them. The CDR3 runs to 13 residues. The CDR3 reads CASSKDSPYEQYF. Written as DNA, the CDR3 is TGCGCCAGCAGCAAGGACAGCCCTTACGAGCAGTACTTC.

V is TRBV6-1 and J is TRBJ2-7; 8 bases map to TRBD1. The V gene's germline CDR1 is MNHNS and CDR2 SASEGT. The CDR3 has 15 amino acids. V shed 8 bases, J shed 2 bases, and the junction held 11 bases outside the gene matches. CDR3 protein: CASQGRGQGPYEQYF. The CDR3 region has the DNA TGTGCCAGCCAGGGACGTGGACAGGGCCCCTACGAGCAGTACTTC.

This clone was seen more than once but under ten times. This chain uses TRBV30 with TRBJ2-5; TRBD1 matches 8 bases. From germline, CDR1 is GTSNPN and CDR2 SVGIG (reference sequence). V was pared by 4 bases and J by 5 bases, with 6 bases of the junction left unmatched. CDR3 length: 13 amino acids. This CDR3 is CAWNQGAGETQYF. The CDR3 nucleotides read TGTGCCTGGAACCAGGGGGCAGGGGAGACCCAGTACTTC.

The chain recombines TRBV19 with TRBJ2-1; 9 nucleotides align to TRBD1. This CDR3 spans 13 amino acids. J gave up 7 bases and V 7 bases, and 5 bases lay outside the gene matches. Germline assignment: CDR1 LNHDA and CDR2 SQIVND (reference sequence). Here the CDR3 reads CASKGQGRNEQFF. The CDR3 DNA reads as TGTGCCAGTAAAGGACAGGGGAGGAATGAGCAGTTCTTC.

This chain uses TRBV7-9 with TRBJ1-4; no definite D call. Trimming cost V 5 bases and J 3 bases, with 19 bases left between them. Germline CDR1 reads SEHNR; CDR2 reads FQNEAQ (reference sequence). The CDR3 has 17 residues. In DNA, the CDR3 is TGTGCCAGCAGCCGGGAGGGAGGGAGCTTTCCTAATGAAAAACTGTTTTTT. Translated: CASSREGGSFPNEKLFF.

This chain joins TRBV5-6 and TRBJ2-3, with 8 bases aligning to TRBD2. CDR1 is SGHDT and CDR2 is YYEEEE in the germline V gene. V lost 0 bases and J lost 0; bases outside the gene matches: 0. This CDR3 region has 15 residues. CDR3 sequence reads: CASSLGLASTDTQYF. DNA for the CDR3: TGTGCCAGCAGCTTGGGACTAGCGAGCACAGATACGCAGTATTTT.

A note on this clone: The same CDR3 also results from other DNA sequences found in this sample. The V gene is TRBV9, the J gene TRBJ1-2, with D possibly being TRBD1 (5 bases). The V end lost 4 bases, the J end lost 4 bases, and 20 bases lay between the germline ends. This CDR3 comprises 16 residues. Germline V gives CDR1 SGDLS, CDR2 YYNGEE. The CDR3 here is CASSPRAGNVIYGYTF. The DNA of the CDR3 is TGTGCCAGCAGCCCAAGGGCAGGGAACGTTATCTATGGCTACACCTTC.

This chain links TRBV20-1 with TRBJ2-7; no clear D. This CDR3 is 11 amino acids long. Trimming left V 5 bases short and J 6 bases short, with 11 bases between. CDR1 and CDR2 (germline): DFQATT, SNEGSKA (reference sequence). Here the CDR3 reads CSAAGPTEQYF. DNA for the CDR3: TGCAGTGCTGCAGGCCCTACCGAGCAGTACTTC.

This clone was found a few times. The chain couples TRBV6-5 to TRBJ1-5; D call uncertain. CDR3 length equals 12 residues. Germline V CDR1 and CDR2: MNHEY, SVGAGI. The germline V and J ends were trimmed by 1 base and 5 bases, with 3 bases remaining between them. The CDR3 loop is CASSYFDQPQHF. The CDR3 region has the DNA TGTGCCAGCAGTTACTTTGATCAGCCCCAGCATTTT.

The V call is TRBV6-1, the J call TRBJ2-7; the D gene could be TRBD1 or TRBD2 (5 bases each). This CDR3 comprises 13 residues. Trimming stripped 6 bases from V and 0 bases from J, with 9 bases between. In germline, CDR1 is MNHNS, CDR2 SASEGT. For the CDR3, the DNA is TGTGCCAGCAGCCGGGACGGCTCCTACGAGCAGTACTTC. Translating gives CASSRDGSYEQYF.

The chain joins TRBV5-1 to TRBJ2-1; 10 nucleotides match TRBD1. From germline, CDR1 is SGHRS and CDR2 YFSETQ. Trimming at V came to 3 bases and at J to 8 bases, leaving 8 bases not matched to a gene. This CDR3 comprises 15 residues. Here the CDR3 reads CASSYSGTGDYEQFF. For the CDR3, the DNA is TGCGCCAGCAGCTATTCCGGGACAGGGGACTATGAGCAGTTCTTC.

The chain recombines TRBV30 with TRBJ2-3; D is perhaps TRBD2 (7 bases). The CDR3 totals 15 residues. V gave up 2 bases and J gave up 1 base, with 13 bases separating them. Per the germline V gene, CDR1 is GTSNPN and CDR2 is SVGIG (reference sequence). The CDR3 loop is CAWSRGGRGTDTQYF. CDR3 sequence (DNA): TGTGCCTGGAGTAGGGGGGGCCGGGGCACAGATACGCAGTATTTT.

Concerning this clone: One end of the junction does not line up with germline, which may come from a read error. The rearrangement uses TRBV5-5 and TRBJ1-2; 8 bases are shared with TRBD1. The germline CDR1 and CDR2 sequences are SGHKS and YYEKEE (reference sequence). The CDR3 loop spans 15 amino acids. The CDR3 here is CASSQAGQATYGYTF. In DNA, the CDR3 is TGCGCCAGCAGCCAGGCGGGACAGGCCACCTATGGCTACACCTTC.

This chain links TRBV6-5 with TRBJ2-3; the match to TRBD2 covers 8 bases. CDR3 length: 14 residues. CDR1 MNHEY and CDR2 SVGAGI come from the germline V gene. V gave up 10 bases and J gave up 1 base; unmatched junction bases: 7. The CDR3 nucleotides are TGTGCCACCTCTCGTAGCGGGGGCACAGATACGCAGTATTTT. Protein: CATSRSGGTDTQYF.